These T cell receptor beta chains were read from a single sample in a study of cytomegalovirus exposure and HLA in healthy donors. TCRdb's table, derived via immunoSEQ multiplex PCR, lists solely in-frame clones and lacks some. The sample consists of roughly 130,000 clones, about 85% of them appearing once. Sample: PBMCs. Receptor source: a boy aged 5-17 years in good health and CMV-seronegative. CDR3s include the opening cysteine and the closing phenylalanine or tryptophan. The D gene is left open where the match is weak. Not all rows give a size; the values are once, few, many and, for expanded clones, a class.

CDR3 length: 17
J gene: TRBJ2-7
clone size: NA
D gene: TRBD2
V gene: TRBV10-3
CDR3 DNA: TGTGCCACAGAACCGGGACTAGCGGGGGCCGGGCACTACGAGCAGTACTTC
CDR3 protein: CATEPGLAGAGHYEQYF

CDR3 length: 14
J gene: TRBJ2-5
clone size: NA
D gene: TRBD1
V gene: TRBV7-9
CDR3 DNA: TGTGCCAGCAGCTTCAAAGACAGGGAAGAGACCCAGTACTTC
CDR3 protein: CASSFKDREETQYF

CDR3 length: 13
J gene: TRBJ1-2
clone size: NA
D gene: NA
V gene: TRBV2
CDR3 DNA: TGTGCCAGCAGTGAAGGGGACACCTATGGCTACACCTTC
CDR3 protein: CASSEGDTYGYTF

CDR3 length: 16
J gene: TRBJ1-2
clone size: NA
D gene: TRBD1
V gene: TRBV7-6
CDR3 DNA: TGTGCCAGCAGCTTAAGGCCAGGGGGCCTTCCTTATGGCTACCCCTTC
CDR3 protein: CASSLRPGGLPYGYPF

CDR3 length: 19
J gene: TRBJ1-3
clone size: NA
D gene: NA
V gene: TRBV4-3
CDR3 DNA: TGCGCCAGCCCGCCACAGCAAGTCGTATTCAAAAATACGGGAAACACCATATATTTT
CDR3 protein: CASPPQQVVFKNTGNTIYF

CDR3 length: 15
J gene: TRBJ1-1
clone size: NA
D gene: NA
V gene: TRBV7-8
CDR3 DNA: TGTGCCAGCAGCTCCATCGTAACAGGGAACACTGAAGCTTTCTTT
CDR3 protein: CASSSIVTGNTEAFF

CDR3 length: 14
J gene: TRBJ2-5
clone size: NA
D gene: NA
V gene: TRBV5-1
CDR3 DNA: TGCGCCAGCAGCTCGCAGGGGTTGGAGGAGACCCAGTACTTC
CDR3 protein: CASSSQGLEETQYF

CDR3 length: 15
J gene: TRBJ1-1
clone size: NA
D gene: NA
V gene: TRBV5-1
CDR3 DNA: TGCGCCAGCAGCCCCTTGGGCAGTACGAACACTGAAGCTTTCTTT
CDR3 protein: CASSPLGSTNTEAFF

CDR3 length: 16
J gene: TRBJ1-6
clone size: once
D gene: TRBD1
V gene: TRBV6-6
CDR3 DNA: TGTGCCAGCAAGCCCTGGGACAGCCCAAATAATTCACCCCTCCACTTT
CDR3 protein: CASKPWDSPNNSPLHF

CDR3 length: 18
J gene: TRBJ2-3
clone size: NA
D gene: TRBD2
V gene: TRBV4-2
CDR3 DNA: TGTGCCAGCAGCCAAGGACTAGCCGATGTACCTAGCACAGATACGCAGTATTTT
CDR3 protein: CASSQGLADVPSTDTQYF

CDR3 length: 13
J gene: TRBJ1-6
clone size: NA
D gene: NA
V gene: TRBV6-5
CDR3 DNA: TGTGCCAGCAAGGGGGGGTATAATTCACCCCTCCACTTT
CDR3 protein: CASKGGYNSPLHF

CDR3 length: 15
J gene: TRBJ2-3
clone size: NA
D gene: NA
V gene: TRBV6-6
CDR3 DNA: TGTGCCAGCAGCTCACTGACAACCCCCACAGATACGCAGTATTTT
CDR3 protein: CASSSLTTPTDTQYF

CDR3 length: 15
J gene: TRBJ1-5
clone size: NA
D gene: TRBD1
V gene: TRBV6-6
CDR3 DNA: TGTGCCAGCAGCTCCCTGACAGGGCCCTATCAGCCCCAGCATTTT
CDR3 protein: CASSSLTGPYQPQHF

CDR3 length: 16
J gene: TRBJ1-1
clone size: NA
D gene: TRBD1
V gene: TRBV14
CDR3 DNA: TGTGCCAGCAGCCCGTCACGGGGACAGGGCTCTACAGAAGCTTTCTTT
CDR3 protein: CASSPSRGQGSTEAFF

CDR3 length: 15
J gene: TRBJ2-1
clone size: NA
D gene: NA
V gene: TRBV4-1
CDR3 DNA: TGCGCCAGCAGCCAAGTGTCGAGTAGTAACAATGAGCAGTTCTTC
CDR3 protein: CASSQVSSSNNEQFF

CDR3 length: 15
J gene: TRBJ1-6
clone size: NA
D gene: NA
V gene: TRBV19
CDR3 DNA: TGTGCCAGTAGTCGAGCATTTACCTATAATTCACCCCTCCACTTT
CDR3 protein: CASSRAFTYNSPLHF

CDR3 length: 15
J gene: TRBJ1-1
clone size: NA
D gene: NA
V gene: TRBV5-4
CDR3 DNA: TGTGCCAGCAGCTTGGGACGCTCGGGGAGCACTGAAGCTTTCTTT
CDR3 protein: CASSLGRSGSTEAFF

CDR3 length: 14
J gene: TRBJ2-7
clone size: NA
D gene: TRBD2
V gene: TRBV10-2
CDR3 DNA: TGCGCCAGCTCTGGCGGGGGGCGTATCAACGAGCAGTACTTC
CDR3 protein: CASSGGGRINEQYF

CDR3 length: 17
J gene: TRBJ2-6
clone size: NA
D gene: NA
V gene: TRBV7-9
CDR3 DNA: TGTGCCAGCAGCTTAACCGGGGACTCCGGGGGGGCCAACGTCCTGACTTTC
CDR3 protein: CASSLTGDSGGANVLTF

CDR3 length: 15
J gene: TRBJ1-2
clone size: NA
D gene: NA
V gene: TRBV11-2
CDR3 DNA: TGTGCCAGCAGCTCCTCCACAGGGAAGGAATATGGCTACACCTTC
CDR3 protein: CASSSSTGKEYGYTF

CDR3 length: 13
J gene: TRBJ1-5
clone size: once
D gene: NA
V gene: TRBV6-1
CDR3 DNA: TGTGCCAGCAGCTTTAGACAAGGACAGCCCCAGCATTTT
CDR3 protein: CASSFRQGQPQHF

CDR3 length: 17
J gene: TRBJ2-2
clone size: NA
D gene: NA
V gene: TRBV14
CDR3 DNA: TGTGCCAGCAGCCACTCAACCCGGGGGTACAACACCGGGGAGCTGTTTTTT
CDR3 protein: CASSHSTRGYNTGELFF

CDR3 length: 13
J gene: TRBJ2-1
clone size: NA
D gene: NA
V gene: TRBV5-1
CDR3 DNA: TGCGCCAGCAGCTTGGCGGGAGCGATTGAGCAGTTCTTC
CDR3 protein: CASSLAGAIEQFF

CDR3 length: 12
J gene: TRBJ1-2
clone size: NA
D gene: NA
V gene: TRBV9
CDR3 DNA: TGTGCCAGCACCGAAGAAGCGGGGGGCTACACCTTC
CDR3 protein: CASTEEAGGYTF

CDR3 length: 15
J gene: TRBJ2-7
clone size: few
D gene: TRBD1
V gene: TRBV4-1
CDR3 DNA: TGCGCCAGCAGCCAAGATGGGCGCAGGGGGTACGAGCAGTACTTC
CDR3 protein: CASSQDGRRGYEQYF

CDR3 length: 16
J gene: TRBJ1-2
clone size: once
D gene: NA
V gene: TRBV12-5
CDR3 DNA: TGTGCTAGTGGCGTGCCAGGGGCCAAGCCAAACTATGGCTACACCTTC
CDR3 protein: CASGVPGAKPNYGYTF

CDR3 length: 17
J gene: TRBJ2-2
clone size: NA
D gene: NA
V gene: TRBV5-1
CDR3 DNA: TGCGCCAGCAGCTATACGACAGGACCCCTTGGGTCCGGGGAGCTGTTTTTT
CDR3 protein: CASSYTTGPLGSGELFF

CDR3 length: 18
J gene: TRBJ2-6
clone size: NA
D gene: NA
V gene: TRBV4-2
CDR3 DNA: TGTGCCAGCAGCCAAGTACAGGACAGCGGCTCTGGGGCCAACGTCCTGACTTTC
CDR3 protein: CASSQVQDSGSGANVLTF

CDR3 length: 15
J gene: TRBJ2-7
clone size: NA
D gene: TRBD1
V gene: TRBV7-2
CDR3 DNA: TGTGCCAGCAGCTTACCGGGACAGGGGAGCTACGAGCAGTACTTC
CDR3 protein: CASSLPGQGSYEQYF

CDR3 length: 16
J gene: TRBJ1-2
clone size: NA
D gene: TRBD1
V gene: TRBV5-5
CDR3 DNA: TGTGCCAGCAGCGTACAACCGGGACAGACTAACTATGGCTACACCTTC
CDR3 protein: CASSVQPGQTNYGYTF

CDR3 length: 14
J gene: TRBJ1-5
clone size: NA
D gene: NA
V gene: TRBV30
CDR3 DNA: TGTGCCTGGAGCTTGAGATATAGCAATCAGCCCCAGCATTTT
CDR3 protein: CAWSLRYSNQPQHF

CDR3 length: 16
J gene: TRBJ2-2
clone size: NA
D gene: TRBD2
V gene: TRBV5-6
CDR3 DNA: TGTGCCAGCAGCTTTTTAGCGGGAGTCGGTACCGGGGAGCTGTTTTTT
CDR3 protein: CASSFLAGVGTGELFF

CDR3 length: 14
J gene: TRBJ1-1
clone size: NA
D gene: TRBD1
V gene: TRBV6-1
CDR3 DNA: TGTGCCACCAGAACAGGGGCATGGAACACTGAAGCTTTCTTT
CDR3 protein: CATRTGAWNTEAFF

CDR3 length: 13
J gene: TRBJ1-2
clone size: NA
D gene: TRBD1
V gene: TRBV12-5
CDR3 DNA: TGTGCTAGTGGTTTTGGAGGGGGCGATGGCTACACCTTC
CDR3 protein: CASGFGGGDGYTF

CDR3 length: 17
J gene: TRBJ2-3
clone size: once
D gene: NA
V gene: TRBV9
CDR3 DNA: TGTGCCAGCAGCCAACGCAAGGGAGGCTCGGTAACAGATACGCAGTATTTT
CDR3 protein: CASSQRKGGSVTDTQYF

CDR3 length: 13
J gene: TRBJ1-2
clone size: NA
D gene: TRBD1
V gene: TRBV6-5
CDR3 DNA: TGTGCCAGCAGTCTTAGGACAGGGCACGGCTACACCTTC
CDR3 protein: CASSLRTGHGYTF

CDR3 length: 15
J gene: TRBJ2-6
clone size: many
D gene: TRBD1
V gene: TRBV19
CDR3 DNA: TGTGCCACGGGACAGGGGGCGTCGGGGGCCAACGTCCTGACTTTC
CDR3 protein: CATGQGASGANVLTF

CDR3 length: 16
J gene: TRBJ2-1
clone size: NA
D gene: TRBD1
V gene: TRBV4-3
CDR3 DNA: TGCGCCAGCAGCCAAGAAGGGACAGGCTTAAACAATGAGCAGTTCTTC
CDR3 protein: CASSQEGTGLNNEQFF

CDR3 length: 15
J gene: TRBJ2-1
clone size: NA
D gene: TRBD1
V gene: TRBV7-2
CDR3 DNA: TGTGCCAGCAGCCCCAGGGGGGACAGGGGCCGGGAGCAGTTCTTC
CDR3 protein: CASSPRGDRGREQFF

CDR3 length: 13
J gene: TRBJ2-7
clone size: NA
D gene: TRBD1
V gene: TRBV13
CDR3 DNA: TGTGCCAGCAGCAGGGGGACAGTCTACGAGCAGTACTTC
CDR3 protein: CASSRGTVYEQYF

CDR3 length: 14
J gene: TRBJ2-5
clone size: once
D gene: NA
V gene: TRBV4-1
CDR3 DNA: TGCGCCAGCAGCCAAGGGGGGGTCCAAGAGACCCAGTACTTC
CDR3 protein: CASSQGGVQETQYF

CDR3 length: 12
J gene: TRBJ1-2
clone size: NA
D gene: TRBD1
V gene: TRBV29-1
CDR3 DNA: TGCAGCGTTGTGGGACAGGGAAGTGGCTACACCTTC
CDR3 protein: CSVVGQGSGYTF